This TCR beta chain was captured in a study of OX40 agonist ivuxolimab in advanced cancers. Overall study results and limits: On average, CD8+ T cells showed a greater number of expanded clones than CD4+.

Anyone with autoimmune disease history or systemic immunosuppression was excluded. For this clone: As yet, its antigen is unknown.

Profiled with immunoSEQ multiplex PCR; TCRdb holds only in-frame clones, not every one. There are about 72,000 clones in the sample; 81% occur only once, and around 5% lies in the top ten. Material: CD4+ or CD8+ T cells sorted from blood, obtained in a trial of the OX40 agonist ivuxolimab. This TCR derives from an adult with an advanced solid tumor such as melanoma, head and neck, liver or kidney cancer.

The CDR3, as DNA: TGTGCCAGCGGGGGCGGGACAAACCAAGAGACCCAGTACTTC. Translation gives CASGGGTNQETQYF. This rearrangement joins TRBV2 to TRBJ2-5, with D perhaps assigned TRBD1 or TRBD2 (6 bases each). V lost 8 bases and J lost 0, with 13 bases in between. This CDR3 spans 14 amino acids. The germline V gene has CDR1 SNHLY and CDR2 FYNNEI.